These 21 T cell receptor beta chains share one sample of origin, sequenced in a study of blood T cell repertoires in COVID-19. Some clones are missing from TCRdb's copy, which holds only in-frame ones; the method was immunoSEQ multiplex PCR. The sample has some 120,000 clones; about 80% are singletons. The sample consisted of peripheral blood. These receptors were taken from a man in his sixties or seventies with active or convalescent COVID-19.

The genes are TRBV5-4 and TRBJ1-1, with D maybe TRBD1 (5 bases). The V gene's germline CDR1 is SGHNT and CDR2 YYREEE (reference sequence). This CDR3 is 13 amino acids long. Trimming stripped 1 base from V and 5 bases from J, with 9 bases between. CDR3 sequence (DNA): TGTGCCAGCAGCTTGAGGGGAGGGACTGAAGCTTTCTTT. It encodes CASSLRGGTEAFF.

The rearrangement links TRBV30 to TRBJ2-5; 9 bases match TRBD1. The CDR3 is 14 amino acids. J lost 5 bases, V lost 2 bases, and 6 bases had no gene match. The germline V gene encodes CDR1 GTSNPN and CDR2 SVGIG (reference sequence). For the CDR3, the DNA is TGTGCCTGGAGTCGAGACAGGGGGGGGGAGACCCAGTACTTC. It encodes CAWSRDRGGETQYF.

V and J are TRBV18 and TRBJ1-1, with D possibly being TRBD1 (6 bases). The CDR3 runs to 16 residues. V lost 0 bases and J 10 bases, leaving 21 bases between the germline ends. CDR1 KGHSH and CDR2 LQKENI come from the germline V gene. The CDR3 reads CASSPPSTGPGGGAFF. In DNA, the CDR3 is TGTGCCAGCTCACCACCGTCGACAGGTCCGGGAGGTGGAGCTTTCTTT.

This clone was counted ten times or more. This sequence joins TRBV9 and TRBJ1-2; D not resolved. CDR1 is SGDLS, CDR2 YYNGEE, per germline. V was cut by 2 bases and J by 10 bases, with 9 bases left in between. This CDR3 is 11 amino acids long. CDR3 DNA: TGTGCCAGCAGCGTGAGCGGCGTCTACACCTTC. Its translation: CASSVSGVYTF.

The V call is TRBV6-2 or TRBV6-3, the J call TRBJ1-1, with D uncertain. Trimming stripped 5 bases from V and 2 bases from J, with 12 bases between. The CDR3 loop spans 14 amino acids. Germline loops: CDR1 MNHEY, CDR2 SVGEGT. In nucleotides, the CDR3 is TGTGCCAGCAGTATAGCCGGGGTCAACACTGAAGCTTTCTTT. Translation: CASSIAGVNTEAFF.

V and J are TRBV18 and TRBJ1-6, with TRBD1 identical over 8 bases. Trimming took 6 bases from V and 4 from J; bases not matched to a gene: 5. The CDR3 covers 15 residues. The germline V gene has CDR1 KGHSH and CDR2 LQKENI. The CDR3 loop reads CASSKDRAYNSPLHF. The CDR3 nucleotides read TGTGCCAGCTCTAAGGACAGGGCGTATAATTCACCCCTCCACTTT. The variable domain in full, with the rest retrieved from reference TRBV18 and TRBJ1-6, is NAGVMQNPRHLVRRRGQEARLRCSPMKGHSHVYWYRQLPEEGLKFMVYLQKENIIDESGMPKERFSAEFPKEGPSILRIQQVVRGDSAAYFCASSKDRAYNSPLHFGNGTRLTVT.

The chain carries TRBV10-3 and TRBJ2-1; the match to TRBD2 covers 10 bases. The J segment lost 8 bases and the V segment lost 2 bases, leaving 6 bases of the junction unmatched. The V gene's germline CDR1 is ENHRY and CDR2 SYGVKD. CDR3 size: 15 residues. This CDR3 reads CAISEGAGGPYEQFF. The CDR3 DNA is TGTGCCATCAGTGAGGGAGCGGGAGGGCCCTATGAGCAGTTCTTC.

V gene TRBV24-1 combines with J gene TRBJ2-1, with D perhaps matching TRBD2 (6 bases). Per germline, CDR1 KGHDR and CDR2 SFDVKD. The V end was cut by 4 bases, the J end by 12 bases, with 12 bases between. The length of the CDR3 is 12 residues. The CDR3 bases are TGTGCCACCAGTGAGGGTGACGGGGGGCAGTTCTTC. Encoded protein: CATSEGDGGQFF.

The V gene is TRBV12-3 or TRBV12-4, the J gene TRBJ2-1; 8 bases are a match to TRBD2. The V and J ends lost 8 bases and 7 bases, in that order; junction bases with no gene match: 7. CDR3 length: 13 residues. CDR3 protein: CASEREGLNEQFF. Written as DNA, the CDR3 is TGTGCCAGCGAACGGGAGGGCCTGAATGAGCAGTTCTTC.

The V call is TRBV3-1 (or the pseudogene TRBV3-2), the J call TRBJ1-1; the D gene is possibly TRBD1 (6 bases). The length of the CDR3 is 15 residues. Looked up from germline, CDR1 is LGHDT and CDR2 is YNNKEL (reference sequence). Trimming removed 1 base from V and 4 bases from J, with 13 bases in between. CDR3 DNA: TGTGCCAGCAGCCAAGGCCAGGGGTTCGGCACTGAAGCTTTCTTT. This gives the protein CASSQGQGFGTEAFF.

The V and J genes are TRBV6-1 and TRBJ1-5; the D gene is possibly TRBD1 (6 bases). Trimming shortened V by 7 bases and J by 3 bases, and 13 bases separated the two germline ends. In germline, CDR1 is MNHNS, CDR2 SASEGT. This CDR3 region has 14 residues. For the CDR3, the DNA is TGTGCCAGCACCCCCGGGACAATCAATCAGCCCCAGCATTTT. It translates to CASTPGTINQPQHF.

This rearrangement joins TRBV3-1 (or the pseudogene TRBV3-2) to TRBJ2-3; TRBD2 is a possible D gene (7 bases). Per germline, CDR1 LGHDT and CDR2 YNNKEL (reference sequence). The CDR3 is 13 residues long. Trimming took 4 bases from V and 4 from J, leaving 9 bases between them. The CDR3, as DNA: TGTGCCAGCAGCCGAGGGGGGGCAGATACGCAGTATTTT. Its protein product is CASSRGGADTQYF.

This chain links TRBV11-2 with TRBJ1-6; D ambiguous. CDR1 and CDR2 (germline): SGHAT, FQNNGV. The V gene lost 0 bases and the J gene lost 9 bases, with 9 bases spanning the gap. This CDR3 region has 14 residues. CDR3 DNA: TGTGCCAGCAGCTTAGAGGGCCTGGTTTCACCCCTCCACTTT. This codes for CASSLEGLVSPLHF.

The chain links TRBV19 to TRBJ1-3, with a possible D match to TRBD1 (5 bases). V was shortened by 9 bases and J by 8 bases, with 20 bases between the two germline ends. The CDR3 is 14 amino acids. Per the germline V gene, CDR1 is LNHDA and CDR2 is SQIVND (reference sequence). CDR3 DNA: TGTGCCAGCACAGGTGGCAGGCGGCAAGACACCATATATTTT. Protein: CASTGGRRQDTIYF.

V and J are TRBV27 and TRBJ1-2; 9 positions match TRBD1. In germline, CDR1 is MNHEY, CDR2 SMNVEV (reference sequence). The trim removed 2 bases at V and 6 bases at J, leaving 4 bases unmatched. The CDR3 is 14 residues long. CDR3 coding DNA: TGTGCCAGCAGTTTAAACAGGGGGCAAGATGGCTACACCTTC. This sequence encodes CASSLNRGQDGYTF.

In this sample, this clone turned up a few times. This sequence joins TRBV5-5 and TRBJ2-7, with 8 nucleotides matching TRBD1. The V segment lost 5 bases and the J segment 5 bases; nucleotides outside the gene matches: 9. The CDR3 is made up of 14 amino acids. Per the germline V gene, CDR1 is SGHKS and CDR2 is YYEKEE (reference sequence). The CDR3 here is CASRFTGGSDEQYF. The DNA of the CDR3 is TGTGCCAGCAGGTTTACAGGGGGATCGGACGAGCAGTACTTC.

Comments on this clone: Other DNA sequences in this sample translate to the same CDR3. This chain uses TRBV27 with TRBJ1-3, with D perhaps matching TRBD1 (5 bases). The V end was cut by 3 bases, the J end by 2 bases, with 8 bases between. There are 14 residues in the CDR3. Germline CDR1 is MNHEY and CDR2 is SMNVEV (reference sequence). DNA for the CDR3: TGTGCCAGCAGTTTGGGCAGGGCTGGAAACACCATATATTTT. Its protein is CASSLGRAGNTIYF.

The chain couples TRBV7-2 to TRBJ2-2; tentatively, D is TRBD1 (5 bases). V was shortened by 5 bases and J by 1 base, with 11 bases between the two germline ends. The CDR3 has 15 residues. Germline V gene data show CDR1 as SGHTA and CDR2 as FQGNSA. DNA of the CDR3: TGTGCCAGCAGCCGTCGAAGGGGGAACACCGGGGAGCTGTTTTTT. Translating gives CASSRRRGNTGELFF.

This CDR3 reads CASSRTGATTVAFF. Written as DNA, the CDR3 is TGTGCCAGTAGTCGGACAGGGGCCACCACGGTAGCTTTCTTT. This sequence joins TRBV19 and TRBJ1-1; TRBD1 aligns across 9 bases. The CDR3 contains 14 residues. J gave up 10 bases and V 5 bases, and 11 bases lay outside the gene matches. Per the germline V gene, CDR1 is LNHDA and CDR2 is SQIVND (reference sequence). Full variable domain (remainder filled in from reference TRBV19 and TRBJ1-1): DGGITQSPKYLFRKEGQNVTLSCEQNLNHDAMYWYRQDPGQGLRLIYYSQIVNDFQKGDIAEGYSVSREKKESFPLTVTSAQKNPTAFYLCASSRTGATTVAFFGQGTRLTVV.

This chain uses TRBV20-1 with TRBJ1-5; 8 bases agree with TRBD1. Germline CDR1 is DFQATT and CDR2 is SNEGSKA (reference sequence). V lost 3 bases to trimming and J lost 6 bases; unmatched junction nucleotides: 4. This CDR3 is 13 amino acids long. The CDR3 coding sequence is TGCAGTGCTAGTCAGGGGGCGGGTCAGCCCCAGCATTTT. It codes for CSASQGAGQPQHF.

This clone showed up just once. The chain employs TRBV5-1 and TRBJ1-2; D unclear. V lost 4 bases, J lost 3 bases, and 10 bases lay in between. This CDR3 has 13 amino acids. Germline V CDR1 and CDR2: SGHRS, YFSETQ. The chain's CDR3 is CASSIEGDYGYTF. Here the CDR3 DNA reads TGCGCCAGCAGCATTGAGGGTGACTATGGCTACACCTTC.